This T cell receptor (beta chain) derives from a study of blood T cells in healthy people across ages. Findings of the study overall: Researchers judged that diversity estimates from one million T cells fell short of true values.

Worth noting for this clonotype: Antigen: not known. The junction differs from germline at one of its ends, possibly a read error.

It was with a sample-barcoded 5' primer and a J-beta primer mix that a second PCR of roughly 7 to 12 cycles was run. A 12-random-nucleotide template-switch adaptor tagged each cDNA molecule. TCRdb reprocessed the 5' RACE reads via MiXCR and lists one record per CDR3 protein. In the table there are more than 1.4 million distinct CDR3 sequences, 42% of which are singletons. In germline, CDR1 is DFQATT, CDR2 SNEGSKA (reference sequence). The CDR3 sequence is 16 residues long. The sequence was collected from a young woman in good health. Sequencing was carried out using blood. J is TRBJ2-1 and V is TRBV20-1; possible D gene TRBD2, 5 bases. DNA for the CDR3: TGCAGTGCTAGAGATCCCGGGGTCAGCTCCTACAATGAGCGGTTCTTC. Translated, it gives CSARDPGVSSYNERFF.